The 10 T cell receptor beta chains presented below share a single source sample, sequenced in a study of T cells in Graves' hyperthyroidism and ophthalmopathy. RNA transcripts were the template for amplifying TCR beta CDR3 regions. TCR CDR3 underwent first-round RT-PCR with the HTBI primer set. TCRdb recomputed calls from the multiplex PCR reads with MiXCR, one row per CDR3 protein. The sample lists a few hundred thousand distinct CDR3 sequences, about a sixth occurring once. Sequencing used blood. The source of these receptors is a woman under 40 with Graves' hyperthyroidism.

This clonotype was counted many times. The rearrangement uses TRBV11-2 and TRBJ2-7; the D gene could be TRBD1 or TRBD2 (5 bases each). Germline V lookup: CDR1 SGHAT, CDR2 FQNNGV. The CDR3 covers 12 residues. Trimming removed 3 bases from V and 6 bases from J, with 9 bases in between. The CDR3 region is CASSLGTGEQYF. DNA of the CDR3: TGTGCCAGCAGCTTGGGGACGGGCGAGCAGTACTTC.

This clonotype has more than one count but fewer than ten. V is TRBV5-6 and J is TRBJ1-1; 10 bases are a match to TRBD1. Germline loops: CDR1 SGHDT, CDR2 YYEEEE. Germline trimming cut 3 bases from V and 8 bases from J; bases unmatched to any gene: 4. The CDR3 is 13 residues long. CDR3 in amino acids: CASSWGQGIEAFF. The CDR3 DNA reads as TGTGCCAGCAGCTGGGGACAGGGGATAGAAGCTTTCTTT.

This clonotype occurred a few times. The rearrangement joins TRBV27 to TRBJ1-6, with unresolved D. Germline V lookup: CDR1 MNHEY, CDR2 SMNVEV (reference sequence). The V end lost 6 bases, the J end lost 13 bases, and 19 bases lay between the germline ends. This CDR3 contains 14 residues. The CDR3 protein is CASRPSSTPMPLHF. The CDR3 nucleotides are TGTGCCAGCAGACCCTCAAGTACCCCTATGCCCCTCCACTTT.

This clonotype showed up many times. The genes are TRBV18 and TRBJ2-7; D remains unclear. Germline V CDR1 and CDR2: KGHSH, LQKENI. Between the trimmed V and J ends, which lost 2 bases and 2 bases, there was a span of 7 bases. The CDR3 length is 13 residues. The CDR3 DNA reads TGTGCCAGCTCACCAATCGGGCCCTACGAGCAGTACTTC. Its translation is CASSPIGPYEQYF. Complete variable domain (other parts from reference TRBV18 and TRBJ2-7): NAGVMQNPRHLVRRRGQEARLRCSPMKGHSHVYWYRQLPEEGLKFMVYLQKENIIDESGMPKERFSAEFPKEGPSILRIQQVVRGDSAAYFCASSPIGPYEQYFGPGTRLTVT.

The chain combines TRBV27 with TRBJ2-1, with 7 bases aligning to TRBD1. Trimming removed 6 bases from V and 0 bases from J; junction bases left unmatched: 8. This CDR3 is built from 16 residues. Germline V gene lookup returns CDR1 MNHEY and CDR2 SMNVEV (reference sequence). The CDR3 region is CASRQEGAGSYNEQFF. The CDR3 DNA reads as TGTGCCAGCAGACAAGAGGGGGCTGGCTCCTACAATGAGCAGTTCTTC.

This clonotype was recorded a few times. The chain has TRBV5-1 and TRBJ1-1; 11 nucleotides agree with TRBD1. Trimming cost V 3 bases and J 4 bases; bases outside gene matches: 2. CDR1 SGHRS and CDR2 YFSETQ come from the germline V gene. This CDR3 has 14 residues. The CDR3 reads CASSSDRGLTEAFF. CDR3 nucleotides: TGCGCCAGCAGCTCGGACAGGGGGCTCACTGAAGCTTTCTTT.

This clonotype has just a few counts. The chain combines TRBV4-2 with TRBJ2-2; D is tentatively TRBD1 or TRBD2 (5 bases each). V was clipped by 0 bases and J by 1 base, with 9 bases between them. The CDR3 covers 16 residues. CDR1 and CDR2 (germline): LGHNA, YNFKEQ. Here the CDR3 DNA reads TGTGCCAGCAGCCAAGAGGGACGGGAGAACACCGGGGAGCTGTTTTTT. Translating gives CASSQEGRENTGELFF.

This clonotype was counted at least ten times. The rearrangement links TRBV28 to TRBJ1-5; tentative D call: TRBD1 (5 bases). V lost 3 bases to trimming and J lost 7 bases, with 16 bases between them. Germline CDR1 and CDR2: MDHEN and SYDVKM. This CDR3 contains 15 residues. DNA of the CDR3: TGTGCCAGCAGTTTGAATCAGGGATTCGGGCAGCCCCAGCATTTT. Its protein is CASSLNQGFGQPQHF.

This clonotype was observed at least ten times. CDR3: CSARVPHTGELFF. CDR3 coding DNA: TGCAGTGCTAGAGTTCCGCACACCGGGGAGCTGTTTTTT. This chain links TRBV20-1 with TRBJ2-2; no clear D gene. The CDR3 runs to 13 residues. The V end was cut by 1 base, the J end by 3 bases, with 6 bases between. CDR1 is DFQATT, CDR2 SNEGSKA, per germline (reference sequence).

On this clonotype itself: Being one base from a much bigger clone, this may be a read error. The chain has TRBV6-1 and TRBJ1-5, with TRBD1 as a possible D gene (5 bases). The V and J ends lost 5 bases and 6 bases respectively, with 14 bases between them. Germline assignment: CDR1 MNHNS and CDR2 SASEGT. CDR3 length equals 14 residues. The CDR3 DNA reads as TGTGCCAGCAGTAAATTCCTCGGGGGTCAGCCCCAGCATTTT. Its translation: CASSKFLGGQPQHF.